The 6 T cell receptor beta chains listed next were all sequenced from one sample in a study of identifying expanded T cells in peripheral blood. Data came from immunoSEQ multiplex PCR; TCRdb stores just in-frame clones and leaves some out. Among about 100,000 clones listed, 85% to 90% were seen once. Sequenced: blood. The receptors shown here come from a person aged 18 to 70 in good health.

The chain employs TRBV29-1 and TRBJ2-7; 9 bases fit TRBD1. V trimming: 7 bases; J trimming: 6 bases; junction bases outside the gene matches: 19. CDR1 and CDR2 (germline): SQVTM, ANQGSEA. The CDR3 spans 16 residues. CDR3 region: CSDHLRLGTGQGEQYF. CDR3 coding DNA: TGCAGCGACCACCTGAGGCTGGGGACAGGGCAAGGCGAGCAGTACTTC.

CDR3 bases: TGTGCCAGCAGTCCCCCCCGGTACAGAGGCGACTATGGCTACACCTTC. Translating it yields CASSPPRYRGDYGYTF. This chain connects TRBV27 to TRBJ1-2; D uncertain. CDR3 length: 16 amino acids. CDR1 and CDR2 (germline): MNHEY, SMNVEV (reference sequence). V dropped 5 bases and J dropped 3 bases, with 19 bases sitting between them.

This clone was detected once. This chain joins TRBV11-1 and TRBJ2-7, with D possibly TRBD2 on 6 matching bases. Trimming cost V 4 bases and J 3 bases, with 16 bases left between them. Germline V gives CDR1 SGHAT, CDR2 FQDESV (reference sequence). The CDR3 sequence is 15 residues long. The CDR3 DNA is TGTGCCAGCAGCTCGTACTCGGGACTCTTCTACGAGCAGTACTTC. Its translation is CASSSYSGLFYEQYF.

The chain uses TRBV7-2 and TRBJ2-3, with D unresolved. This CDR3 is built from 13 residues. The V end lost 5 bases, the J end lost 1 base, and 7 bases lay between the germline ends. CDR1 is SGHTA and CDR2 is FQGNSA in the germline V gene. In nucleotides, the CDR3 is TGTGCCAGCAGCCCGGGCCGCACAGATACGCAGTATTTT. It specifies CASSPGRTDTQYF.

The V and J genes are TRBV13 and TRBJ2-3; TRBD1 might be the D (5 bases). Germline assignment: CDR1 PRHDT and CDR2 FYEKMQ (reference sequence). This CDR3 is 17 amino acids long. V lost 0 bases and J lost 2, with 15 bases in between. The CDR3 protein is CASSLGLGASSTDTQYF. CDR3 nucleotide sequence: TGTGCCAGCAGCTTAGGGCTTGGGGCTAGTTCCACAGATACGCAGTATTTT. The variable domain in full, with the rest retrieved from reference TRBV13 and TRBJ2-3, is AAGVIQSPRHLIKEKRETATLKCYPIPRHDTVYWYQQGPGQDPQFLISFYEKMQSDKGSIPDRFSAQQFSDYHSELNMSSLELGDSALYFCASSLGLGASSTDTQYFGPGTRLTVL.

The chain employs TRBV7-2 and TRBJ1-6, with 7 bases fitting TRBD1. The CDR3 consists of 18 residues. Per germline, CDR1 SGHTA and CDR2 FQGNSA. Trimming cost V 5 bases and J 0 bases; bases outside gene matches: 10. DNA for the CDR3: TGTGCCAGCAGCACCGACAGGGATCGCAGCTCCTATAATTCACCCCTCCACTTT. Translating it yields CASSTDRDRSSYNSPLHF.